The rows below give T cell receptor beta chains drawn from one sample of a study of cytomegalovirus exposure and HLA in healthy donors. Measured with immunoSEQ multiplex PCR; TCRdb has only the in-frame clones, and not every one. This sample has roughly 73,000 clones, with approximately 80% found just once. The sequencing input was PBMCs. These TCRs come from a middle-aged man in good health and CMV-seronegative. Both conserved end residues are part of each CDR3. A D gene is named only where the DNA matches it firmly. Size is stated for part of the rows, as once, few or many counts, or as a class when the clone is expanded.

.	TRBV7-2	.	TRBJ2-3	TGTGCCAGCAGTCCTTCCTACCTCAACACAGATACGCAGTATTTT	CASSPSYLNTDTQYF
.	TRBV6-5	.	TRBJ2-5	TGTGCCAGCAGCCGTGATCTACAAGAGACCCAGTACTTC	CASSRDLQETQYF
.	TRBV2	TRBD1	TRBJ1-2	TGTGCCAGCAGGGCGGGACAGGGGGCTGGATATGGCTACACCTTC	CASRAGQGAGYGYTF
.	TRBV5-1	.	TRBJ1-1	TGCGCCAGCAGCTTGGCGGGAAGAGTGGCCACTGAAGCTTTCTTT	CASSLAGRVATEAFF
.	TRBV5-1	.	TRBJ1-5	TGCGCCAGCAGCTTGGTGGCAGGGGTTAATCAGCCCCAGCATTTT	CASSLVAGVNQPQHF
.	TRBV7-9	.	TRBJ1-1	TGTGCCAGCAGCTTAAGACTGTCGAACACTGAAGCTTTCTTT	CASSLRLSNTEAFF
few	TRBV28	.	TRBJ1-5	TGTGCCAGCAGGGTACCGGGTATATTCTCGGGAGATAGCAATCAGCCCCAGCATTTT	CASRVPGIFSGDSNQPQHF
.	TRBV18	.	TRBJ2-7	TGTGCCAGCTCACCAGGGGGGGCCGAGCAGTACTTC	CASSPGGAEQYF
few	TRBV14	.	TRBJ1-1	TGTGCCAGCGCAGCGGACTTGAACACTGAAGCTTTCTTT	CASAADLNTEAFF
.	TRBV28	.	TRBJ1-2	TGTGCCAGCAGTTTACAGGCCTATGGCTACACCTTC	CASSLQAYGYTF
.	TRBV9	.	TRBJ1-2	TGTGCCAGCAGCATACTTAACTATGGCTACACCTTC	CASSILNYGYTF
.	TRBV11-2	TRBD1	TRBJ1-5	TGTGCCAGCAGCTCCGACAGGGGTACCAATCAGCCCCAGCATTTT	CASSSDRGTNQPQHF
once	TRBV5-1	.	TRBJ1-4	TGCGCCAGCAGGCCAGGGGATGGAGCCGGGGAAAAACTGTTTTTT	CASRPGDGAGEKLFF
.	TRBV11-3	.	TRBJ1-5	TGTGCCAGCAGCCCACGGACAAGGGCCAGTCAGCCCCAGCATTTT	CASSPRTRASQPQHF
.	TRBV28	.	TRBJ2-6	TGTGCCAGCAGTTTATCCTTCGGGGCTGGGGCCAACGTCCTGACTTTC	CASSLSFGAGANVLTF
.	TRBV9	.	TRBJ1-6	TGTGCCAGCAGCGCTATCGACAGCAATTCACCCCTCCACTTT	CASSAIDSNSPLHF
.	TRBV7-3	.	TRBJ1-2	TGTGCCAGCAGTCCTAGTACGGGGAGTGCCTATGGCTACACCTTC	CASSPSTGSAYGYTF
.	TRBV5-4	TRBD2	TRBJ2-1	TGTGCCAGCAGCTTGAAGGCGGGGGGTAACGATGAGCAGTTCTTC	CASSLKAGGNDEQFF
.	TRBV4-3	TRBD1	TRBJ2-7	TGCGCCAGCAGCTTCAATGGACAGGGGACCTACGAGCAGTACTTC	CASSFNGQGTYEQYF
.	TRBV28	.	TRBJ2-5	TGTGCCAGCAGCGGATACAGGAAACAAGGGACCCAGTACTTC	CASSGYRKQGTQYF
.	TRBV5-1	.	TRBJ2-5	TGCGCCAGCAGCCCCCGTACGTCCTCGGGGGAGACCCAGTACTTC	CASSPRTSSGETQYF
few	TRBV29-1	TRBD1	TRBJ1-1	TGCAGCGTTGAGGGACAGGAGTACACTGAAGCTTTCTTT	CSVEGQEYTEAFF
.	TRBV5-1	.	TRBJ2-1	TGCGCCAGCAGCTTTTTCCCAGGCAGTTACAATGAGCAGTTCTTC	CASSFFPGSYNEQFF
.	TRBV5-4	TRBD1	TRBJ1-1	TGTGCCAGCAGCTCGGGACAGCCGAACACTGAAGCTTTCTTT	CASSSGQPNTEAFF
.	TRBV5-4	.	TRBJ1-4	TGTGCCAGCAGCCCCGGACAGACGTTGGGAGCTAATGAAAAACTGTTTTTT	CASSPGQTLGANEKLFF
.	TRBV5-1	TRBD1	TRBJ1-1	TGCGCCAGCAGCTTGAGACAGGGCATGAACACTGAAGCTTTCTTT	CASSLRQGMNTEAFF
few	TRBV6-1	.	TRBJ1-2	TGTGCAGCACAGGGCTACTATGGCTACACCTTC	CAAQGYYGYTF
.	TRBV25-1	TRBD1	TRBJ2-5	TGTGCCAGCAGTACCGAGCGGGACAGGGGCGAGACCCAGTACTTC	CASSTERDRGETQYF
.	TRBV30	.	TRBJ1-1	TGTGCCTGGGAGAGGTCCGGAGGCACTGAAGCTTTCTTT	CAWERSGGTEAFF
once	TRBV19	TRBD1	TRBJ1-1	TGTGCCAGTAGTATAGTGGTGGCGGGACAGGGGTACACTGAAGCTTTCTTT	CASSIVVAGQGYTEAFF
.	TRBV5-1	.	TRBJ1-1	TGCGCCAGCCTCTGGGGCCCCACAAGCATGAACACTGAAGCTTTCTTT	CASLWGPTSMNTEAFF
.	TRBV19	TRBD1	TRBJ2-5	TGTGCCAGTAGTACGTGGACAGGAAGCCAAGAGACCCAGTACTTC	CASSTWTGSQETQYF
.	TRBV25-1	.	TRBJ1-4	TGTGCCAGCAGTGAATGGGCAGCGGACAATGAAAAACTGTTTTTT	CASSEWAADNEKLFF
.	TRBV5-1	.	TRBJ1-2	TGCGCCAGCAGCTGGGACATGTCCTACGGTGGCTACACCTTC	CASSWDMSYGGYTF
.	TRBV13	.	TRBJ2-4	TGTGCCAGCAGCGCCGGAGAAGGGGGAGATCTTAGGAACATTCAGTACTTC	CASSAGEGGDLRNIQYF
once	TRBV5-1	.	TRBJ1-3	TGCGCCAGCAGCCAACAGGGAAACACCATATATTTT	CASSQQGNTIYF
few	TRBV27	.	TRBJ1-2	TGTGCCAGCAGTTTTTCTTTGGGGAGTGGCGGCTACACCTTC	CASSFSLGSGGYTF
.	TRBV4-1	TRBD1	TRBJ1-6	TGCGCCAGCAGCCAGGAGCCTATACAGGGGGATTTGAGTAGATCCTATAATTCACCCCTCCACTTT	CASSQEPIQGDLSRSYNSPLHF
.	TRBV7-9	TRBD1	TRBJ1-2	TGTTCCAGCAGCTTACAGGGGGTCGACTATGGCTACACCTTC	CSSSLQGVDYGYTF
.	TRBV6-5	.	TRBJ1-2	TGTGCCAGCAGCCCCCCAGGGACACTCTATGGCTACACCTTC	CASSPPGTLYGYTF
.	TRBV19	.	TRBJ2-1	TGTGCCAGTAGTCGTAGACAGGAGCAGTTCTTC	CASSRRQEQFF
.	TRBV10-1	.	TRBJ2-5	TGCGCCAGCAGTGCTACAGGTCAAGGGACCCAGTACTTC	CASSATGQGTQYF
.	TRBV30	.	TRBJ1-2	TGTGCCTGGAGTGGACCGGGACCCGGGGGAGGCTACCCCTTC	CAWSGPGPGGGYPF
.	TRBV7-3	.	TRBJ1-5	TGTGCCAGCAGCTTAAGGGGAGGGAATCAGCCCCAGCATTTT	CASSLRGGNQPQHF